The next 29 T cell receptor beta chains were all read from a single sample in a study of shared clonotypes between healthy human individuals. The method was immunoSEQ multiplex PCR; TCRdb's version includes in-frame clones alone and lacks a portion of them. Of about 2 million clones listed, 95% are singletons. Sequencing was carried out using naive CD4+ T cells sorted from blood. Regarding subset: CD45RA+ positively selected. The origin of the receptors is a man between 18 and 35 years old in good health.

The chain employs TRBV4-1 and TRBJ2-7; D remains ambiguous. The CDR3 length is 15 residues. Germline V gives CDR1 MGHRA, CDR2 YSYEKL. With 0 bases removed from V and 4 bases from J, the gap between germline ends came to 13 bases. DNA of the CDR3: TGCGCCAGCAGCCAAGACAGTCTTTCCTTTTACGAGCAGTACTTC. This translates into CASSQDSLSFYEQYF.

The chain uses TRBV13 and TRBJ2-4; 7 nucleotides agree with TRBD2. The CDR3 extends over 15 amino acids. Germline values: CDR1 PRHDT, CDR2 FYEKMQ (reference sequence). Trimming cost V 4 bases and J 1 base; bases outside gene matches: 4. CDR3 in DNA: TGTGCCAGCAGCTCTATCGGGGGGGCCAAAAACATTCAGTACTTC. It is translated as CASSSIGGAKNIQYF.

Points on this clone: One end of the junction fails to match germline, which may point to a read error. The rearrangement uses TRBV7-9 and TRBJ2-3; tentatively, D is TRBD1 or TRBD2 (5 bases each). The CDR3 sequence is 14 residues long. CDR1 is SEHNR, CDR2 FQNEAQ, per germline (reference sequence). The CDR3 spells CASSFRDPSDTRYF. CDR3 coding DNA: TGTGCCAGCAGCTTCCGGGACCCGTCGGATACGCGGTATTTT.

As regards this clone: This same CDR3 is encoded by further DNA sequences in the sample. The V call is TRBV5-1, the J call TRBJ2-3; D is possibly TRBD1 (6 bases). This CDR3 is built from 13 residues. Per the germline V gene, CDR1 is SGHRS and CDR2 is YFSETQ. V lost 0 bases, J lost 4 bases, and 6 bases lay in between. CDR3 bases: TGCGCCAGCAGCTTGGAGGGGGCAGATACGCAGTATTTT. Translated, it gives CASSLEGADTQYF. Full variable domain (missing parts from reference TRBV5-1 and TRBJ2-3): KAGVTQTPRYLIKTRGQQVTLSCSPISGHRSVSWYQQTPGQGLQFLFEYFSETQRNKGNFPGRFSGRQFSNSRSEMNVSTLELGDSALYLCASSLEGADTQYFGPGTRLTVL.

This sequence joins TRBV25-1 and TRBJ2-7; 7 nucleotides align to TRBD1. CDR1 is MGHDK, CDR2 SYGVNS, per germline. V lost 6 bases and J lost 0; bases outside the gene matches: 8. The CDR3 is made up of 15 amino acids. The CDR3 sequence is CASSRGQLTSYEQYF. As DNA, the CDR3 is TGTGCCAGCAGCCGGGGACAGCTGACCTCCTACGAGCAGTACTTC.

This chain links TRBV4-1 with TRBJ2-7; 8 positions match TRBD1. The CDR3 is made up of 15 amino acids. Trimming cost V 1 base and J 3 bases; bases outside gene matches: 5. Germline assignment: CDR1 MGHRA and CDR2 YSYEKL. The DNA of the CDR3 is TGCGCCAGCAGCCAAGTAGGCGGACAGGGCTACGAGCAGTACTTC. As protein: CASSQVGGQGYEQYF.

The chain employs TRBV18 and TRBJ2-1; D might be TRBD2 (6 bases). Trimming shortened V by 1 base and J by 7 bases, and 14 bases separated the two germline ends. This CDR3 comprises 15 residues. Germline values: CDR1 KGHSH, CDR2 LQKENI. CDR3 protein: CASSPQSGVSNEQFF. For the CDR3, the DNA is TGTGCCAGCTCACCACAGTCGGGAGTTAGTAATGAGCAGTTCTTC.

A word on this clone: This sample includes further DNA sequences coding for the same CDR3. J is TRBJ1-1 and V is TRBV18, with unresolved D. Trimming pared 3 bases from V and 0 bases from J, leaving 5 bases between. This CDR3 spans 13 amino acids. Looked up from germline, CDR1 is KGHSH and CDR2 is LQKENI. This CDR3 reads CASSPGVNTEAFF. In DNA form, the CDR3 reads TGTGCCAGCTCACCGGGAGTGAACACTGAAGCTTTCTTT.

This sequence joins TRBV7-9 and TRBJ1-3; D call uncertain. V dropped 1 base and J dropped 6 bases, with 4 bases sitting between them. This CDR3 is 12 amino acids long. From germline, CDR1 is SEHNR and CDR2 FQNEAQ (reference sequence). CDR3 sequence (DNA): TGTGCCAGCAGCTTAGAGTCAAACACCATATATTTT. Its protein product is CASSLESNTIYF.

The chain is built from TRBV9 and TRBJ2-5; D is possibly TRBD1 or TRBD2 (6 bases each). V was cut by 0 bases and J by 5 bases, with 11 bases left in between. The length of the CDR3 is 14 residues. Germline loops: CDR1 SGDLS, CDR2 YYNGEE. CDR3 nucleotides: TGTGCCAGCAGCGTAGAGGGGGGCGCTGAGACCCAGTACTTC. This translates into CASSVEGGAETQYF.

The J gene is TRBJ2-1, the V gene TRBV10-3; 16 nucleotides match TRBD2. The germline V gene has CDR1 ENHRY and CDR2 SYGVKD. Trimming took 6 bases from V and 4 from J; bases not matched to a gene: 3. This CDR3 has 16 amino acids. Written as DNA, the CDR3 is TGTGCCATCAGCTCGGGACTAGCGGGAGGGTACAATGAGCAGTTCTTC. Its protein is CAISSGLAGGYNEQFF.

The V call is TRBV18, the J call TRBJ2-2; D remains unclear. The V end lost 4 bases, the J end lost 3 bases, and 9 bases lay between the germline ends. Germline V gives CDR1 KGHSH, CDR2 LQKENI. This CDR3 region has 14 residues. CDR3 coding DNA: TGTGCCAGCTCACTTCCCGTAGACACCGGGGAGCTGTTTTTT. Translating gives CASSLPVDTGELFF.

J is TRBJ2-5 and V is TRBV11-2; D might be TRBD1 (5 bases). This CDR3 region has 16 residues. Germline V gene data show CDR1 as SGHAT and CDR2 as FQNNGV. Trimming removed 0 bases from V and 5 bases from J, with 16 bases in between. This CDR3 reads CASSLDKGRIWETQYF. CDR3 nucleotide sequence: TGTGCCAGCAGCTTAGATAAGGGGCGGATCTGGGAGACCCAGTACTTC.

The chain has TRBV6-5 and TRBJ2-2, with D possibly matching TRBD2 (6 bases). Germline V gene lookup returns CDR1 MNHEY and CDR2 SVGAGI. CDR3 size: 15 residues. Trimming shortened V by 8 bases and J by 0 bases, and 13 bases separated the two germline ends. The DNA for the CDR3 is TGTGCCAGCGCACCGGGGGTCGCGAACACCGGGGAGCTGTTTTTT. Protein sequence: CASAPGVANTGELFF.

Points on this clone: The same CDR3 also results from other DNA sequences found in this sample. The chain couples TRBV2 to TRBJ1-6; 10 bases match TRBD1. V was clipped by 5 bases and J by 6 bases; unmatched bases: 4. The CDR3 runs 15 residues. CDR1 SNHLY and CDR2 FYNNEI come from the germline V gene. The CDR3 region is CASSPGTGVNSPLHF. CDR3 DNA: TGTGCCAGCAGTCCCGGGACAGGGGTTAATTCACCCCTCCACTTT.

This chain uses TRBV10-3 with TRBJ1-2, with TRBD1 as a possible D gene (5 bases). The CDR3 is 12 residues long. Germline CDR1 ENHRY, CDR2 SYGVKD. Trimming removed 10 bases at V and 7 bases at J, with 16 bases between. The DNA for the CDR3 is TGTGCCAGCGGGGACTCCCTGGGTGGCTACACCTTC. Its translation: CASGDSLGGYTF.

The chain couples TRBV10-3 to TRBJ1-2, with 7 nucleotides matching TRBD1. Germline CDR1 ENHRY, CDR2 SYGVKD. V trimming: 6 bases; J trimming: 8 bases; junction bases outside the gene matches: 9. The CDR3 contains 13 residues. The CDR3 coding sequence is TGTGCCATCAGCCATACAGGGGAGTGGGGCTACACCTTC. Amino acids: CAISHTGEWGYTF.

The genes are TRBV19 and TRBJ2-1; 8 nucleotides line up with TRBD2. Germline CDR1 and CDR2: LNHDA and SQIVND (reference sequence). This CDR3 spans 14 amino acids. With 3 bases clipped from V and 9 bases from J, the junction kept 7 bases outside the gene matches. The CDR3 sequence: CASSIGGGSSEQFF. In DNA form, the CDR3 reads TGTGCCAGTAGTATCGGCGGGGGGAGTAGTGAGCAGTTCTTC.

About this clone: Within the sample, other DNA sequences also encode this same CDR3. The genes are TRBV5-1 and TRBJ2-5; a weak D match, TRBD1 (6 bases). The V end lost 1 base, the J end lost 5 bases, and 12 bases lay between the germline ends. Germline CDR1 is SGHRS and CDR2 is YFSETQ. The CDR3 contains 14 residues. The CDR3 DNA reads as TGCGCCAGCAGCTTGACAGGGTCCCAGGAGACCCAGTACTTC. Translating gives CASSLTGSQETQYF.

The chain is built from TRBV18 and TRBJ2-7; TRBD1 matches at 9 bases. Germline lookup yields CDR1 KGHSH and CDR2 LQKENI. This CDR3 has 15 residues. The J segment lost 4 bases and the V segment lost 4 bases, leaving 8 bases of the junction unmatched. CDR3 amino acids: CASSRRTGEGYEQYF. Here the CDR3 DNA reads TGTGCCAGCTCACGGCGGACAGGGGAGGGGTACGAGCAGTACTTC.

Comments on this clone: The sample contains more than one DNA sequence encoding this CDR3. V usage is TRBV7-2 and J usage is TRBJ2-7; 11 bases are a match to TRBD2. V lost 5 bases and J lost 2; bases outside the gene matches: 5. CDR1 is SGHTA and CDR2 is FQGNSA in the germline V gene. This CDR3 has 15 amino acids. The CDR3 here is CASSRGLAGPYEQYF. The CDR3 nucleotides read TGTGCCAGCAGCCGCGGACTAGCGGGCCCCTACGAGCAGTACTTC.

The gene calls are TRBV20-1 and TRBJ2-7; 7 bases align to TRBD1. This CDR3 spans 11 amino acids. J was trimmed by 6 bases and V by 3 bases; bases with no gene match: 2. CDR1 is DFQATT, CDR2 SNEGSKA, per germline (reference sequence). CDR3: CSARGQTEQYF. The CDR3 nucleotides are TGCAGTGCTAGGGGACAGACCGAGCAGTACTTC.

The gene calls are TRBV18 and TRBJ2-3; D ambiguous. V lost 6 bases, J lost 1 base, and 17 bases lay in between. The CDR3 is 16 amino acids. Germline-derived CDR1 and CDR2 are KGHSH and LQKENI. DNA of the CDR3: TGTGCCAGCTCCGCGGTTCTAAAGAAAGGCACAGATACGCAGTATTTT. Amino acids: CASSAVLKKGTDTQYF.

This clone was seen once. The chain links TRBV18 to TRBJ1-6; 9 bases map to TRBD1. CDR1 KGHSH and CDR2 LQKENI come from the germline V gene. The CDR3 loop spans 15 amino acids. V was pared by 2 bases and J by 6 bases, with 2 bases of the junction left unmatched. The CDR3 coding sequence is TGTGCCAGCTCACCAGGGACAGGGACTAATTCACCCCTCCACTTT. This gives the protein CASSPGTGTNSPLHF.

The chain carries TRBV7-9 and TRBJ2-3; perhaps TRBD2 as D (6 bases). Per the germline V gene, CDR1 is SEHNR and CDR2 is FQNEAQ (reference sequence). The CDR3 contains 16 residues. V lost 2 bases and J lost 7, with 19 bases in between. The CDR3, as DNA: TGTGCCAGCAGCTTATCCCTGGGACTCCTTTCAAATACGCAGTATTTT. The encoded protein is CASSLSLGLLSNTQYF.

The chain has TRBV9 and TRBJ1-2; a possible D gene is TRBD1 (6 bases). The length of the CDR3 is 16 residues. Germline V CDR1 and CDR2: SGDLS, YYNGEE. V was cut by 0 bases and J by 2 bases, with 14 bases left in between. In DNA, the CDR3 is TGTGCCAGCAGCGTAGACGATCTCGGGGGCAACTATGGCTACACCTTC. Translating it yields CASSVDDLGGNYGYTF.

This sequence joins TRBV11-2 and TRBJ1-3, with no clear D. The CDR3 is 14 residues long. Germline V gives CDR1 SGHAT, CDR2 FQNNGV. Trimming took 5 bases from V and 4 from J, leaving 12 bases between them. CDR3 DNA sequence: TGTGCCAGCAGCCGTCTTGCTCTGGGAAACACCATATATTTT. Encoded protein: CASSRLALGNTIYF.

The chain couples TRBV20-1 to TRBJ1-1; the D is unclear. The CDR3 is 11 amino acids. CDR1 is DFQATT, CDR2 SNEGSKA, per germline (reference sequence). The V end was cut by 6 bases, the J end by 9 bases, with 14 bases between. CDR3 nucleotide sequence: TGCAGTGCCGCATCAGGAGGGAAAGCTTTCTTT. Its translation: CSAASGGKAFF.

Comment on this clone: The sample carries other DNA sequences with the same CDR3. The chain joins TRBV6-6 to TRBJ1-5; D not resolved. V was cut by 4 bases and J by 0 bases, with 10 bases left in between. CDR3 size: 15 residues. Germline-derived CDR1 and CDR2 are MNHNY and SVGAGI (reference sequence). The CDR3 protein is CASSLSVGSNQPQHF. The DNA of the CDR3 is TGTGCCAGCAGTTTATCTGTGGGTAGCAATCAGCCCCAGCATTTT.